Shown below are 10 T cell receptor beta chains from a single sample sequenced in a study of shared clonotypes between healthy human individuals. Sequencing was performed with immunoSEQ multiplex PCR; in TCRdb, only in-frame clones are kept and a portion is missing. The sample includes about 1.4 million clones, more than 95% of them seen just once. The specimen was naive CD4+ T cells sorted from blood. Subset specified: CD45RA+ positively selected. The receptors come from a man aged 25-45 years in good health.

The CDR3: CASSSLAGNEQYF. CDR3 nucleotides: TGTGCCAGCAGTTCACTAGCGGGAAACGAGCAGTACTTC. This sequence joins TRBV6-5 and TRBJ2-7; 10 bases match TRBD2. The CDR3 totals 13 residues. Per the germline V gene, CDR1 is MNHEY and CDR2 is SVGAGI. Trimming at V came to 4 bases and at J to 5 bases, leaving 2 bases not matched to a gene.

The chain joins TRBV4-3 to TRBJ2-6, with 9 bases matching TRBD1. From germline, CDR1 is LGHNA and CDR2 YSLEER. Trimming took 4 bases from V and 2 from J; bases not matched to a gene: 15. The CDR3 covers 20 residues. DNA of the CDR3: TGCGCCAGCAGCCGCAAGAGGGAACAGGGGGCGATGACTGGGGCCAACGTCCTGACTTTC. This encodes CASSRKREQGAMTGANVLTF.

The rearrangement uses TRBV5-4 and TRBJ2-7; D uncertain. Germline V CDR1 and CDR2: SGHNT, YYREEE (reference sequence). This CDR3 spans 14 amino acids. V lost 2 bases to trimming and J lost 1 base, with 10 bases between them. The CDR3 sequence: CASSLETVSYEQYF. CDR3 sequence (DNA): TGTGCCAGCAGCTTAGAGACGGTATCCTACGAGCAGTACTTC. Full variable domain (outside the CDR3, taken from reference TRBV5-4 and TRBJ2-7): ETGVTQSPTHLIKTRGQQVTLRCSSQSGHNTVSWYQQALGQGPQFIFQYYREEENGRGNFPPRFSGLQFPNYSSELNVNALELDDSALYLCASSLETVSYEQYFGPGTRLTVT.

The chain recombines TRBV28 with TRBJ2-6; 8 bases are a match to TRBD1. Losses at the gene ends were 0 bases for V and 1 base for J; bases not matched to a gene: 8. The CDR3 runs 19 residues. The germline V gene encodes CDR1 MDHEN and CDR2 SYDVKM. DNA of the CDR3: TGTGCCAGCAGTTTATGGGCAGGACAGGGACTTTCTGGGGCCAACGTCCTGACTTTC. Its translation: CASSLWAGQGLSGANVLTF.

The chain links TRBV5-6 to TRBJ2-7, with TRBD1 matching over 10 bases. The germline V gene encodes CDR1 SGHDT and CDR2 YYEEEE. V shed 3 bases, J shed 1 base, and the junction held 10 bases outside the gene matches. The CDR3 spans 17 residues. The DNA of the CDR3 is TGTGCCAGCAGCTCAACTCGGGACAGGGGATATTCCTACGAGCAGTACTTC. Translation: CASSSTRDRGYSYEQYF.

This sequence joins TRBV18 and TRBJ2-3; no clear D. V lost 1 base to trimming and J lost 9 bases, with 14 bases between them. In germline, CDR1 is KGHSH, CDR2 LQKENI. The CDR3 is made up of 14 amino acids. CDR3 DNA: TGTGCCAGCTCACCACTGCCATCAGGCTTCACGCAGTATTTT. Protein product: CASSPLPSGFTQYF.

V usage is TRBV29-1 and J usage is TRBJ2-5, with TRBD2 matching 9 bases. The CDR3 has 17 residues. Trimming at V came to 4 bases and at J to 5 bases, leaving 17 bases not matched to a gene. Germline assignment: CDR1 SQVTM and CDR2 ANQGSEA. The CDR3 loop is CSVGDFEASGIRETQYF. CDR3 coding DNA: TGCAGCGTTGGGGATTTCGAGGCTAGCGGGATCCGCGAGACCCAGTACTTC. Variable domain in full (rest from reference TRBV29-1 and TRBJ2-5): SAVISQKPSRDICQRGTSLTIQCQVDSQVTMMFWYRQQPGQSLTLIATANQGSEATYESGFVIDKFPISRPNLTFSTLTVSNMSPEDSSIYLCSVGDFEASGIRETQYFGPGTRLLVL.

The chain recombines TRBV19 with TRBJ2-3; 8 nucleotides align to TRBD1. V gave up 11 bases and J gave up 10 bases; unmatched junction bases: 5. From germline, CDR1 is LNHDA and CDR2 SQIVND (reference sequence). The CDR3 totals 10 residues. DNA of the CDR3: TGTGCCGGAAGACAGGGGTCGCAGTATTTT. Encoded protein: CAGRQGSQYF.

This chain connects TRBV6-1 to TRBJ2-1; TRBD2 aligns across 12 bases. V shed 4 bases and J 3 bases; nucleotides not matched to a gene: 4. The CDR3 is 16 amino acids. Per the germline V gene, CDR1 is MNHNS and CDR2 is SASEGT. For the CDR3, the DNA is TGTGCCAGCAGTGGACTAGCGGGAGAATTCTACAATGAGCAGTTCTTC. This codes for CASSGLAGEFYNEQFF.

The chain recombines TRBV15 with TRBJ2-3, with 11 bases lining up with TRBD2. The ends lost 2 bases at V and 6 bases at J; junction bases unmatched: 7. Germline CDR1 is LNHNV and CDR2 is YYDKDF (reference sequence). CDR3 length: 16 amino acids. CDR3 in amino acids: CATSRPTSGTADTQYF. In nucleotides, the CDR3 is TGTGCCACCAGCAGACCGACTAGCGGGACAGCTGATACGCAGTATTTT.